This T cell receptor (beta chain) was obtained from a study of T cells expressing NK-cell markers. TCRdb processed the 5' RACE reads again and assigns one entry to each CDR3 protein, with no DNA. Recorded here are approximately 440,000 distinct CDR3 sequences; the top ten clones represent almost 1.5%. Germline V gene lookup returns CDR1 MGHRA and CDR2 YSYEKL. The CDR3 covers 18 residues. The TCR sequence derives from a woman aged 50 to 60 in good health. The chain uses TRBV4-1 and TRBJ2-2; with no DNA, the TCRdb D assignment of TRBD2 cannot be verified. Material: blood T cells: a sorted CD56 or NKG2C T cell subset, CD4+ or CD8+ T cells, or bulk PBMC T cells (not recorded which). The CDR3 here is CASSQDLTSGRNTGELFF.